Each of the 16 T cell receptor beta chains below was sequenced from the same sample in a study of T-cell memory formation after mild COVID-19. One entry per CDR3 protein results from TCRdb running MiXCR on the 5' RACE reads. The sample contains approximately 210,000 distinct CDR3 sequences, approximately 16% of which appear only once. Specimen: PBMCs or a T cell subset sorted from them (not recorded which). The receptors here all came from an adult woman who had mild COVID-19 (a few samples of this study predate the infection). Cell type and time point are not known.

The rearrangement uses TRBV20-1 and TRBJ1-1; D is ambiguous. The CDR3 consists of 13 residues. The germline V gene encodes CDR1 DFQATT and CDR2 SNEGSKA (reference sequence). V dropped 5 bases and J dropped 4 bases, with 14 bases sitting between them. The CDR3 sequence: CSAADGWSTEAFF. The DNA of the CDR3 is TGCAGTGCTGCAGACGGGTGGAGCACTGAAGCTTTCTTT.

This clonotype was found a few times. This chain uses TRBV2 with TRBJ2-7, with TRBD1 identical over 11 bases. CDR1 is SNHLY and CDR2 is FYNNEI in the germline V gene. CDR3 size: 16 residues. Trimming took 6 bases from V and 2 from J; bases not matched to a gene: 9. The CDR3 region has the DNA TGTGCCAGCAGGATAGGAGTGGGACAGGGGGCCTACGAGCAGTACTTC. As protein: CASRIGVGQGAYEQYF.

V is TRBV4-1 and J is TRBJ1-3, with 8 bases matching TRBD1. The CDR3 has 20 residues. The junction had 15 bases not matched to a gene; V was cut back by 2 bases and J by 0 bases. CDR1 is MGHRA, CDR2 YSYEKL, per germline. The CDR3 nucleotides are TGCGCCAGCAGCCAAAAAGGGGGGCTACAGGGGGTGATCTCTGGAAACACCATATATTTT. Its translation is CASSQKGGLQGVISGNTIYF.

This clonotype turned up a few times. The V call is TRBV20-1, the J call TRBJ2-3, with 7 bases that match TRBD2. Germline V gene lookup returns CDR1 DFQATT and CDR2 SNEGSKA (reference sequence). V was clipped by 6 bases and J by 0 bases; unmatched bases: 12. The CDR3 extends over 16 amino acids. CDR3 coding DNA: TGCAGTGCGACGACCTCGGGCGGGGGTAGCACAGATACGCAGTATTTT. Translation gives CSATTSGGGSTDTQYF.

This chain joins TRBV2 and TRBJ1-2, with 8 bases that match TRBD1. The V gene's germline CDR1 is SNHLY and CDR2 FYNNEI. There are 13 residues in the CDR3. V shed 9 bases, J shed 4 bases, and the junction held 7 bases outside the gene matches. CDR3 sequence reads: CASGGQVPYGYTF. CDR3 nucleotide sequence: TGTGCCAGTGGGGGACAGGTCCCCTATGGCTACACCTTC.

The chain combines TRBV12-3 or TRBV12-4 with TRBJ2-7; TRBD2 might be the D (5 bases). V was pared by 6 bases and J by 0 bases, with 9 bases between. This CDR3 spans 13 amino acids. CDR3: CASRRAASYEQYF. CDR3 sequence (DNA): TGTGCCAGCAGGAGGGCGGCCTCCTACGAGCAGTACTTC.

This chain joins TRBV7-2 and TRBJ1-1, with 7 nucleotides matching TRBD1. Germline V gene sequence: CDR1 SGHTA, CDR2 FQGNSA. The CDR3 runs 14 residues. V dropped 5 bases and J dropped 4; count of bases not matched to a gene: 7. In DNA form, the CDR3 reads TGTGCCAGCAGCAGACAGGGTCTGGTCACTGAAGCTTTCTTT. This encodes CASSRQGLVTEAFF.

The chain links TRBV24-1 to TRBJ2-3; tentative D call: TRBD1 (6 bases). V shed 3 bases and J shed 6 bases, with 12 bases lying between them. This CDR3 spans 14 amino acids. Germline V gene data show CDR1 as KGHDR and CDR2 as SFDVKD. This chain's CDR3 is CATSDDTQGDTQYF. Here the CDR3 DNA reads TGTGCCACCAGTGATGACACCCAGGGGGATACGCAGTATTTT.

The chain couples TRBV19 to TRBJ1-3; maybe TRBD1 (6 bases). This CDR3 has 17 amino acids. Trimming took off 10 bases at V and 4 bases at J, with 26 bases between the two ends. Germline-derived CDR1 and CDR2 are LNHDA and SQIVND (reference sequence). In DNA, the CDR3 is TGTGCCACCACGACCCTGGGGGGCTCTCACTCCGGAAACACCATATATTTT. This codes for CATTTLGGSHSGNTIYF.

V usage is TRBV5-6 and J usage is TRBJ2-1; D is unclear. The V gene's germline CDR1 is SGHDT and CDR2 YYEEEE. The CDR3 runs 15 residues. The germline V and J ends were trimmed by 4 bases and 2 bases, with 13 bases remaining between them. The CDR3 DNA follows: TGTGCCAGCAGCCGTCGAGATCGCCCCTACAATGAGCAGTTCTTC. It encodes CASSRRDRPYNEQFF.

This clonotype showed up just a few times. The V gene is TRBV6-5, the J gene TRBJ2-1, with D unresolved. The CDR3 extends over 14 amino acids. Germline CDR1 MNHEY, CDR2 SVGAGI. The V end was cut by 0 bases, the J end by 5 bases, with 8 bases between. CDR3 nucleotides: TGTGCCAGCAGTTACTCTAGGGCCGACAATGAGCAGTTCTTC. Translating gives CASSYSRADNEQFF.

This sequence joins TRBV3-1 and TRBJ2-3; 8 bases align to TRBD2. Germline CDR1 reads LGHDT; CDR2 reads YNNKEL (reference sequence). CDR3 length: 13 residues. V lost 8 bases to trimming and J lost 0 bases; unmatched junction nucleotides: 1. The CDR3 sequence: CASGLASTDTQYF. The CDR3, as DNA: TGTGCCAGCGGACTAGCCAGCACAGATACGCAGTATTTT.

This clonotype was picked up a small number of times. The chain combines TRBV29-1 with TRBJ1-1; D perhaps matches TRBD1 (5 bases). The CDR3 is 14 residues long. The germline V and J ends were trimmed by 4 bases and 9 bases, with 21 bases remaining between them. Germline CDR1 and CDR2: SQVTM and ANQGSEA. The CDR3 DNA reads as TGCAGCGTTGTGGGGGGAACGGATGGGGTAAAAGCTTTCTTT. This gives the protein CSVVGGTDGVKAFF.

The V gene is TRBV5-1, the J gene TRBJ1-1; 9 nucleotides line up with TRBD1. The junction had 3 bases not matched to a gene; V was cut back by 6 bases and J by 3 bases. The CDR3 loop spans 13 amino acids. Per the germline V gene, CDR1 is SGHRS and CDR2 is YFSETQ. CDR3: CASNRDRDTEAFF. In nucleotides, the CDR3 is TGCGCCAGCAACCGGGACAGGGACACTGAAGCTTTCTTT.

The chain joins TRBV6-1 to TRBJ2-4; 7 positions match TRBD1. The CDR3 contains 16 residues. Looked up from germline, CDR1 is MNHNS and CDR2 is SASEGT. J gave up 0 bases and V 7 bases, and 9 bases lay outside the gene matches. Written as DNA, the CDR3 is TGTGCCAGCACCGCACAGGGGAACGTAGCCAAAAACATTCAGTACTTC. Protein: CASTAQGNVAKNIQYF.

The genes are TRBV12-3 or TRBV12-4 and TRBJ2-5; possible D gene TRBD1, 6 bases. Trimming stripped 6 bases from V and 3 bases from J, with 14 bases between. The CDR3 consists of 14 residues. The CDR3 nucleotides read TGTGCCAGCAGCCGAAGGGACAACAAAGAGACCCAGTACTTC. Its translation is CASSRRDNKETQYF.